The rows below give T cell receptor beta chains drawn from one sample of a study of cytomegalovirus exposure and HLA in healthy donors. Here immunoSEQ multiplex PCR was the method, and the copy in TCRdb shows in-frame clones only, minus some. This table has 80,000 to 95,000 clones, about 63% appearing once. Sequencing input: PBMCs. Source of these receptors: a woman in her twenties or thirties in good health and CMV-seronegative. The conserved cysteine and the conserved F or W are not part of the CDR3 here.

ASRYGTNTREQY	TRBJ2-7	TRBV11-2
ASSYSLTRTGTEAF	TRBJ1-1	TRBV6-5
ASSVGTGRRETQY	TRBJ2-5	TRBV6-1
ASSRDSYEQY	TRBJ2-7	TRBV5-1
ASSQGVGPSYEQY	TRBJ2-7	TRBV4-2
ASSPGRTSGSIRELF	TRBJ2-2	TRBV9
ASSLDPGQGYNSPLH	TRBJ1-6	TRBV23-1
ASSEWRGGRSGANVLT	TRBJ2-6	TRBV2
ASSLSLQAYGYT	TRBJ1-2	TRBV5-4
ASSQKLATSYEQY	TRBJ2-7	TRBV4-1
ASSISVTEAF	TRBJ1-1	TRBV19
ASSLARNTEAF	TRBJ1-1	TRBV5-1
ASSFNRGQRGNSPLH	TRBJ1-6	TRBV27
ASSEAFHSNQPQH	TRBJ1-5	TRBV2
ASSLAGPSTDTQY	TRBJ2-3	TRBV7-9
ASSTYGLAGGSDTQY	TRBJ2-3	TRBV28
ASTDKGLGTGNQPQH	TRBJ1-5	TRBV25-1
ASSVGAGSAGTNEKLF	TRBJ1-4	TRBV7-9
ASSSGTGGYEQY	TRBJ2-7	TRBV2
ASSPRVAGDNEQF	TRBJ2-1	TRBV9
ASSRGTGHYEQY	TRBJ2-7	TRBV5-8
ASSTTRVSYNEQF	TRBJ2-1	TRBV19
ASSLMPGQETQY	TRBJ2-5	TRBV5-1
ASRAGERNTEAF	TRBJ1-1	TRBV6-1
ASSWDRGYTEAF	TRBJ1-1	TRBV5-7
ASRGSGRAAYEQY	TRBJ2-7	TRBV27
ASSPVLTGGNSPLH	TRBJ1-6	TRBV4-1
ASKRQDNEQF	TRBJ2-1	TRBV5-1
ASSQAPGKTYEQY	TRBJ2-7	TRBV7-6
ASSSPPRSRGYT	TRBJ1-2	TRBV13
ASGRGDNEQF	TRBJ2-1	TRBV13
ASSTLAGTGELF	TRBJ2-2	TRBV19
ASSGEPGQGGYEQY	-	TRBV6-1
ASVEQGLDTEAF	TRBJ1-1	TRBV21-1
ASHPAQGVTYEQY	TRBJ2-7	TRBV27
AISGLEQETQY	TRBJ2-5	TRBV10-3
ASTGLAGFEQF	TRBJ2-1	TRBV27
AWRGQGPGELF	TRBJ2-2	TRBV30
ASSFTADTEAF	TRBJ1-1	TRBV5-1
ASSGRDRGAYEQY	TRBJ2-7	TRBV9
SVVDSITDTQY	TRBJ2-3	TRBV29-1
ASSLGPGGLNYGYT	TRBJ1-2	TRBV5-4
ASSPLSYTGELF	TRBJ2-2	TRBV11-3
ASSLVAGKDTQY	TRBJ2-3	TRBV5-1
ASGFHRGVYAGELF	TRBJ2-2	TRBV12-5
ASSSQGAGANVLT	TRBJ2-6	TRBV7-2
ASSTTGLEAF	TRBJ1-1	TRBV28
ASSLRAGPHNEQF	TRBJ2-1	TRBV28
ASSTLTRRQVSPYEQY	TRBJ2-7	TRBV21-1
ASSLPPVYGYT	TRBJ1-2	TRBV9
ASSYFGGNTGELF	TRBJ2-2	TRBV6-5
ASSQDEGNTEAF	TRBJ1-1	TRBV4-1
ASSLKAGTTGNTIY	TRBJ1-3	TRBV13